This T cell receptor beta chain was sequenced for a study of shared clonotypes between healthy human individuals. V lost 8 bases and J 5 bases, leaving 18 bases between the germline ends. Germline CDR1 MDHEN, CDR2 SYDVKM. This CDR3 contains 15 residues. Measured with immunoSEQ multiplex PCR; TCRdb has only the in-frame clones, and not every one. The table lists more than 550,000 clones, 55% to 75% of them singletons. Study conclusions and caveats: It was the non-shared clonotypes that had lower generation probabilities than clonotypes shared by all four donors. Compared with memory subsets, naive subsets generally had larger estimated richness.

About this clone: Antigen: not known.

This receptor was obtained from a woman aged 25 to 45 in good health. J is TRBJ2-2 and V is TRBV28, with D possibly matching TRBD2 (5 bases). The material sequenced was memory CD4+ T cells sorted from blood. The subset is: CD45RA-negative fraction. The CDR3 region is CASSPRRGRTGELFF. In DNA, the CDR3 is TGTGCCAGCTCCCCGAGGAGAGGGCGAACCGGGGAGCTGTTTTTT. Drawing the rest from reference TRBV28 and TRBJ2-2, the complete variable domain is DVKVTQSSRYLVKRTGEKVFLECVQDMDHENMFWYRQDPGLGLRLIYFSYDVKMKEKGDIPEGYSVSREKKERFSLILESASTNQTSMYLCASSPRRGRTGELFFGEGSRLTVL.